The 30 T cell receptor beta chains below come from one sample, sequenced in a study of cytomegalovirus exposure and HLA in healthy donors. In the PCR, 60 Vbeta and 13 Jbeta primers were used. Assay: immunoSEQ multiplex PCR; the TCRdb copy retains only in-frame clones and omits some. This table has nearly 110,000 clones, roughly 76% appearing once. The material sequenced was PBMCs. The receptors originated from a man between 18 and 35 years old in good health and CMV-seronegative.

In its sample, this clone was seen once. The CDR3 nucleotides read TGTGCCAGCAGCCGGACCAGGGGTAAAGAGACCCAGTACTTC. Translating gives CASSRTRGKETQYF. The rearrangement links TRBV7-3 to TRBJ2-5; tentatively, D is TRBD1 (6 bases). There are 14 residues in the CDR3. Germline V gives CDR1 SGHTA, CDR2 FQGTGA. V was shortened by 5 bases and J by 3 bases, with 13 bases between the two germline ends. The variable domain in full, completed from reference TRBV7-3 and TRBJ2-5, reads GAGVSQTPSNKVTEKGKYVELRCDPISGHTALYWYRQSLGQGPEFLIYFQGTGAADDSGLPNDRFFAVRPEGSVSTLKIQRTERGDSAVYLCASSRTRGKETQYFGPGTRLLVL.

This clone was observed once. The chain employs TRBV2 and TRBJ1-5; TRBD1 might be the D (5 bases). V was cut by 9 bases and J by 2 bases, with 11 bases left in between. In germline, CDR1 is SNHLY, CDR2 FYNNEI. CDR3 size: 13 residues. This CDR3 reads CASRRGGNQPQHF. CDR3 nucleotide sequence: TGTGCCAGTCGAAGGGGCGGCAATCAGCCCCAGCATTTT.

This clone was recorded only once. The chain links TRBV29-1 to TRBJ2-2; D call uncertain. Per germline, CDR1 SQVTM and CDR2 ANQGSEA. V was clipped by 6 bases and J by 0 bases, with 14 bases between them. The CDR3 runs 15 residues. As DNA, the CDR3 is TGCAGCGTCTCAGGATTTTCTACGAACACCGGGGAGCTGTTTTTT. This sequence encodes CSVSGFSTNTGELFF.

This chain connects TRBV13 to TRBJ2-3; D not certain. Germline lookup yields CDR1 PRHDT and CDR2 FYEKMQ (reference sequence). The CDR3 runs to 16 residues. The V gene lost 5 bases and the J gene lost 2 bases, with 17 bases spanning the gap. CDR3 DNA: TGTGCCAGCAGCCTTATGGCCCGGGTATTCACAGATACGCAGTATTTT. Its translation is CASSLMARVFTDTQYF.

This clone was counted only a few times. The V and J genes are TRBV2 and TRBJ2-7, with a tentative D call TRBD1 (5 bases). V lost 3 bases, J lost 2 bases, and 5 bases lay in between. Germline V lookup: CDR1 SNHLY, CDR2 FYNNEI. The CDR3 sequence is 12 residues long. CDR3 sequence: CASSETAYEQYF. CDR3 sequence (DNA): TGTGCCAGCAGTGAGACAGCCTACGAGCAGTACTTC.

Note on this clone: This sample includes further DNA sequences coding for the same CDR3. The chain couples TRBV12-2 to TRBJ2-1; the table's D call TRBD2 went unverified against the DNA. TRBV12-2 is listed as a pseudogene. The CDR3 contains 16 residues. The CDR3 loop reads CASRSGGGLSYNEQFF. CDR3 nucleotide sequence: TGTGCAAGTCGCTCGGGGGGAGGTCTCTCCTACAATGAGCAGTTCTTC.

As for this clone: The junction differs from germline at one of its ends, possibly a read error. V and J are TRBV11-2 and TRBJ2-5, with a tentative D call TRBD2 (6 bases). Germline CDR1 SGHAT, CDR2 FQNNGV. The CDR3 extends over 14 amino acids. This CDR3 reads CTSSLVGGVETQYF. Here the CDR3 DNA reads TGTACCAGCAGCTTAGTCGGGGGAGTGGAGACCCAGTACTTC.

The chain carries TRBV7-8 and TRBJ1-6; 9 nucleotides agree with TRBD1. V lost 2 bases to trimming and J lost 7 bases; unmatched junction nucleotides: 3. The germline gives CDR1 SGHVS, CDR2 FQNEAQ. This CDR3 contains 15 residues. In DNA form, the CDR3 reads TGTGCCAGCAGCTTATCGGGACAGGGAAATTCACCCCTCCACTTT. It specifies CASSLSGQGNSPLHF.

V and J are TRBV29-1 and TRBJ2-7; 8 nucleotides match TRBD1. This CDR3 has 12 residues. With 7 bases clipped from V and 1 base from J, the junction kept 3 bases outside the gene matches. Germline CDR1 SQVTM, CDR2 ANQGSEA. The chain's CDR3 is CSAGQGSYEQYF. The CDR3 bases are TGCAGCGCTGGACAGGGATCCTACGAGCAGTACTTC.

The gene calls are TRBV6-4 and TRBJ2-2; TRBD2 agrees at 7 bases. Per germline, CDR1 MRHNA and CDR2 SNTAGT. V was clipped by 0 bases and J by 2 bases; unmatched bases: 3. This CDR3 region has 16 residues. In nucleotides, the CDR3 is TGTGCCAGCAGTGACTCGGGCGGGGGTAACACCGGGGAGCTGTTTTTT. Protein sequence: CASSDSGGGNTGELFF.

V is TRBV6-1 and J is TRBJ1-5, with a possible D match to TRBD1 (6 bases). The CDR3 consists of 16 residues. The germline CDR1 and CDR2 sequences are MNHNS and SASEGT. V lost 4 bases to trimming and J lost 2 bases, with 15 bases between them. CDR3 sequence (DNA): TGTGCCAGCAGTGCCGGGACAAAATTGGGCAATCAGCCCCAGCATTTT. The encoded protein is CASSAGTKLGNQPQHF.

By sample fraction, this clone is medium-sized. The rearrangement joins TRBV6-4 to TRBJ2-3, with 8 nucleotides matching TRBD2. This CDR3 has 14 residues. Germline CDR1 and CDR2: MRHNA and SNTAGT. The V gene end was trimmed by 3 bases and the J gene end by 3 bases; junction bases not matched to a gene: 2. CDR3 DNA sequence: TGTGCCAGCAGTGAAGCGGGGGATACAGATACGCAGTATTTT. This encodes CASSEAGDTDTQYF.

The CDR3 DNA sequence: TGTGCCAGCAGCTTGGCGAGCGTGAGAGAGACCCAGTACTTC. Translated: CASSLASVRETQYF. This sequence joins TRBV5-4 and TRBJ2-5, with unresolved D. The CDR3 runs to 14 residues. Trimming shortened V by 0 bases and J by 4 bases, and 10 bases separated the two germline ends. Germline CDR1 and CDR2: SGHNT and YYREEE (reference sequence).

The J gene is TRBJ2-7, the V gene TRBV5-6, with D tentatively TRBD2 (6 bases). The germline CDR1 and CDR2 sequences are SGHDT and YYEEEE. Trimming took off 0 bases at V and 0 bases at J, with 13 bases between the two ends. The CDR3 has 16 amino acids. The CDR3: CASSLGDRRDSYEQYF. The CDR3 bases are TGTGCCAGCAGCTTGGGAGATAGGCGGGACTCCTACGAGCAGTACTTC. Together with reference TRBV5-6 and TRBJ2-7, the CDR3 gives the full variable domain: DAGVTQSPTHLIKTRGQQVTLRCSPKSGHDTVSWYQQALGQGPQFIFQYYEEEERQRGNFPDRFSGHQFPNYSSELNVNALLLGDSALYLCASSLGDRRDSYEQYFGPGTRLTVT.

The V gene is TRBV2, the J gene TRBJ1-6; no clear D. Trimming removed 7 bases from V and 0 bases from J, with 4 bases in between. The CDR3 covers 13 residues. CDR1 and CDR2 from the germline V gene are SNHLY and FYNNEI. This CDR3 is CASTSSYNSPLHF. The CDR3 DNA is TGTGCCAGCACGAGCTCCTATAATTCACCCCTCCACTTT.

The rearrangement uses TRBV7-9 and TRBJ1-6; 9 bases align to TRBD1. The V gene end was trimmed by 5 bases and the J gene end by 17 bases; junction bases not matched to a gene: 7. Per germline, CDR1 SEHNR and CDR2 FQNEAQ (reference sequence). The length of the CDR3 is 12 residues. In nucleotides, the CDR3 is TGTGCCAGCAGCCCCGAAGGACAGGGGATCCACTTT. Its protein is CASSPEGQGIHF.

This chain joins TRBV7-9 and TRBJ2-5, with 7 bases lining up with TRBD2. Germline CDR1 SEHNR, CDR2 FQNEAQ (reference sequence). V shed 5 bases and J 7 bases; nucleotides not matched to a gene: 7. This CDR3 region has 13 residues. The CDR3 reads CASSPSGGLTQYF. The CDR3 coding sequence is TGTGCCAGCAGCCCTAGCGGCGGTTTGACCCAGTACTTC.

This clone was seen a few times. The chain links TRBV7-9 to TRBJ1-3, with D unclear. Germline V lookup: CDR1 SEHNR, CDR2 FQNEAQ (reference sequence). Trimming cost V 5 bases and J 7 bases, with 9 bases left between them. The length of the CDR3 is 12 residues. CDR3 sequence (DNA): TGTGCCAGCAGCCAGAGCGAGAACACCATATATTTT. Protein sequence: CASSQSENTIYF.

This chain links TRBV6-5 with TRBJ1-2, with 9 bases that match TRBD1. CDR3 length equals 15 residues. V dropped 2 bases and J dropped 6; count of bases not matched to a gene: 7. Germline V gene sequence: CDR1 MNHEY, CDR2 SVGAGI. The CDR3, as DNA: TGTGCCAGCAGTTACGTGCGGACAGGGGATGATGGCTACACCTTC. Translated, it gives CASSYVRTGDDGYTF.

This chain uses TRBV11-2 with TRBJ2-5, with 12 bases matching TRBD1. The germline V gene has CDR1 SGHAT and CDR2 FQNNGV. V gave up 2 bases and J gave up 9 bases; unmatched junction bases: 16. The CDR3 length is 18 residues. The CDR3 region is CASSLRGGGQGASGAQYF. For the CDR3, the DNA is TGTGCCAGCAGCTTACGGGGTGGGGGACAGGGGGCATCGGGGGCCCAGTACTTC.

This clone was found a few times. The chain is built from TRBV7-9 and TRBJ1-1, with unresolved D. The CDR3 consists of 14 residues. Trimming removed 5 bases from V and 8 bases from J, with 18 bases in between. Germline V lookup: CDR1 SEHNR, CDR2 FQNEAQ (reference sequence). The CDR3 reads CASSIPLGPREAFF. The CDR3 region has the DNA TGTGCCAGCAGCATCCCGCTGGGCCCTCGGGAAGCTTTCTTT.

The chain combines TRBV10-3 with TRBJ2-5; 8 bases fit TRBD2. The CDR3 is 16 amino acids. V shed 10 bases and J 4 bases; nucleotides not matched to a gene: 17. CDR1 and CDR2 (germline): ENHRY, SYGVKD. CDR3 protein: CATSAGSGGVRETQYF. For the CDR3, the DNA is TGTGCCACCTCGGCCGGGAGCGGGGGAGTCCGAGAGACCCAGTACTTC.

The chain employs TRBV25-1 and TRBJ1-4, with 7 bases aligning to TRBD1. J was trimmed by 7 bases and V by 4 bases; bases with no gene match: 6. In germline, CDR1 is MGHDK, CDR2 SYGVNS. The CDR3 has 14 residues. CDR3 residues: CASSGTGDSEKLFF. The CDR3 DNA sequence: TGTGCCAGCAGTGGTACAGGGGACTCTGAAAAACTGTTTTTT.

The chain combines TRBV7-2 with TRBJ1-5; D may be TRBD1 (5 bases). The CDR3 totals 13 residues. V gave up 0 bases and J gave up 6 bases, with 6 bases separating them. CDR1 is SGHTA, CDR2 FQGNSA, per germline. CDR3 protein: CASSLAQGQPQHF. CDR3 nucleotides: TGTGCCAGCAGCTTAGCCCAGGGTCAGCCCCAGCATTTT.

The rearrangement uses TRBV4-2 and TRBJ2-7; 9 positions match TRBD1. Germline V gives CDR1 LGHNA, CDR2 YNFKEQ. The CDR3 is 15 amino acids. V dropped 4 bases and J dropped 5; count of bases not matched to a gene: 9. DNA of the CDR3: TGTGCCAGCAGCCCACCGGGACAGGGCCTCCACGAGCAGTACTTC. Encoded protein: CASSPPGQGLHEQYF.

The V call is TRBV4-3, the J call TRBJ1-6; TRBD1 matches 7 bases. Germline values: CDR1 LGHNA, CDR2 YSLEER. CDR3 length: 15 residues. J was trimmed by 8 bases and V by 4 bases; bases with no gene match: 8. In nucleotides, the CDR3 is TGCGCCAGCAGCCGAAACAGGGGTTCGGATTCACCCCTCCACTTT. Translated: CASSRNRGSDSPLHF.

The genes are TRBV29-1 and TRBJ2-1; TRBD1 is a possible D gene (7 bases). Trimming removed 3 bases at V and 7 bases at J, with 10 bases between. The length of the CDR3 is 12 residues. Looked up from germline, CDR1 is SQVTM and CDR2 is ANQGSEA. The CDR3 is CSVEEGANEQFF. DNA for the CDR3: TGCAGCGTTGAGGAGGGGGCGAATGAGCAGTTCTTC.

The chain uses TRBV5-1 and TRBJ1-2; D possibly corresponds to TRBD1 (6 bases). The germline gives CDR1 SGHRS, CDR2 YFSETQ. The CDR3 extends over 14 amino acids. Trimming took 2 bases from V and 8 from J, leaving 16 bases between them. The CDR3 is CASSLYRASEGYTF. The CDR3 region has the DNA TGCGCCAGCAGCTTATACAGGGCCTCTGAGGGCTACACCTTC. The full variable domain, its missing parts supplied by reference TRBV5-1 and TRBJ1-2, is KAGVTQTPRYLIKTRGQQVTLSCSPISGHRSVSWYQQTPGQGLQFLFEYFSETQRNKGNFPGRFSGRQFSNSRSEMNVSTLELGDSALYLCASSLYRASEGYTFGSGTRLTVV.

This sequence joins TRBV2 and TRBJ1-6, with a tentative D call TRBD1 (5 bases). Germline CDR1 SNHLY, CDR2 FYNNEI. This CDR3 region has 15 residues. The V and J ends lost 6 bases and 9 bases respectively, with 18 bases between them. The CDR3: CASRGERAGGSPLHF. The CDR3 nucleotides are TGTGCCAGCAGGGGGGAGCGGGCCGGGGGTTCACCCCTCCACTTT.

The gene calls are TRBV5-1 and TRBJ2-1; D perhaps matches TRBD1 (5 bases). V lost 4 bases to trimming and J lost 2 bases, with 10 bases between them. The CDR3 runs 14 residues. CDR1 and CDR2 from the germline V gene are SGHRS and YFSETQ. The CDR3 sequence: CASSPDTTYNEQFF. The CDR3 bases are TGCGCCAGCAGCCCGGACACGACCTACAATGAGCAGTTCTTC.